A selection of T cell receptor beta chains follows, all from one sample in a study of cytomegalovirus exposure and HLA in healthy donors. The assay was immunoSEQ multiplex PCR, and TCRdb's table has in-frame clones only and misses some. The sample contains 110,000 to 150,000 clones, about 70% of which appear only once. What was sequenced was PBMCs. The receptor set was obtained from a woman aged 60-75 years in good health and CMV-seropositive. Both conserved end residues are part of each CDR3. The order of the fields is V gene, J gene, CDR3 protein.

v_call: TRBV19
j_call: TRBJ2-6
cdr3_aa: CARIGDSGANVLTF

v_call: TRBV18
j_call: TRBJ1-5
cdr3_aa: CASSPFTANQPQHF

v_call: TRBV6-5
j_call: TRBJ1-1
cdr3_aa: CASRGATEAFF

v_call: TRBV10-1
j_call: TRBJ2-4
cdr3_aa: CAPWETSLAKNIQYF

v_call: TRBV2
j_call: TRBJ1-1
cdr3_aa: CAAGGTQNTEAFF

v_call: TRBV6-1
j_call: TRBJ2-7
cdr3_aa: CASTDSLGVEQYF

v_call: TRBV5-1
j_call: TRBJ2-5
cdr3_aa: CASSLDASGAQDTQYF

v_call: TRBV5-4
j_call: TRBJ2-7
cdr3_aa: CASSPTDRSSYEQYF

v_call: TRBV6-1
j_call: TRBJ1-4
cdr3_aa: CASRPDISTNEKLFF

v_call: TRBV15
j_call: TRBJ2-1
cdr3_aa: CATSRTRGAGAYNEQFF

v_call: TRBV6-5
j_call: TRBJ2-7
cdr3_aa: CASSPGTGEYEQYF

v_call: TRBV5-1
j_call: TRBJ2-5
cdr3_aa: CASTLATGKRGPQETQYF

v_call: TRBV28
j_call: TRBJ2-1
cdr3_aa: CASSVAGGPDEQFF

v_call: TRBV25-1
j_call: TRBJ2-2
cdr3_aa: CASSTLGPTGELFF

v_call: TRBV28
j_call: TRBJ2-7
cdr3_aa: CASNPSGQGTYEQYF

v_call: TRBV5-1
j_call: TRBJ1-2
cdr3_aa: CASSLGTSYGYTF

v_call: TRBV6-5
j_call: TRBJ2-1
cdr3_aa: CASRGSGSYEQFF

v_call: TRBV6-5
j_call: TRBJ2-5
cdr3_aa: CASSPGGYRGETQYF

v_call: TRBV28
j_call: TRBJ1-5
cdr3_aa: CASSSLRGGLRQPQHF

v_call: TRBV12-5
j_call: TRBJ2-3
cdr3_aa: CASGLVRQGTDTQYF

v_call: TRBV28
j_call: TRBJ2-3
cdr3_aa: CASRGQGTQYF

v_call: TRBV9
j_call: TRBJ2-1
cdr3_aa: CASSGGQGNEQFF

v_call: TRBV5-1
j_call: TRBJ1-5
cdr3_aa: CASSLAPTGREGNQPQHF

v_call: TRBV6-5
j_call: TRBJ2-1
cdr3_aa: CASRGGTSGSNEQFF

v_call: TRBV5-6
j_call: TRBJ1-5
cdr3_aa: CASSARTGGRNQPQHF

v_call: TRBV28
j_call: TRBJ1-5
cdr3_aa: CASSLRTGVSQPQHF

v_call: TRBV2
j_call: TRBJ1-2
cdr3_aa: CASSEALRGAGGYTF

v_call: TRBV18
j_call: TRBJ1-1
cdr3_aa: CASSPRSGGPNTEAFF

v_call: TRBV9
j_call: TRBJ1-1
cdr3_aa: CASSVGDRGQPRPNTEAFF

v_call: TRBV5-1
j_call: TRBJ2-3
cdr3_aa: CASSLGRDDTQYF

v_call: TRBV11-3
j_call: TRBJ2-3
cdr3_aa: CASSLGLGADTQYF

v_call: TRBV7-8
j_call: TRBJ1-1
cdr3_aa: CASSFIGNTEAFF

v_call: TRBV2
j_call: TRBJ1-1
cdr3_aa: CASSDMIRGQPVNTEAFF

v_call: TRBV12-5
j_call: TRBJ2-5
cdr3_aa: CASGRATGDETQYF

v_call: TRBV18
j_call: TRBJ2-3
cdr3_aa: CASSPRGDTQYF

v_call: TRBV6-5
j_call: TRBJ2-7
cdr3_aa: CASSYLTPESYEQYF

v_call: TRBV10-1
j_call: TRBJ1-5
cdr3_aa: CAPGWPQHF

v_call: TRBV10-3
j_call: TRBJ2-3
cdr3_aa: CATLVHSTDTQYF

v_call: TRBV9
j_call: TRBJ2-1
cdr3_aa: CASSVGQNTYNEQFF

v_call: TRBV29-1
j_call: TRBJ1-2
cdr3_aa: CSAERGRGYTF

v_call: TRBV5-6
j_call: TRBJ1-1
cdr3_aa: CASSSTFLTGKAFF